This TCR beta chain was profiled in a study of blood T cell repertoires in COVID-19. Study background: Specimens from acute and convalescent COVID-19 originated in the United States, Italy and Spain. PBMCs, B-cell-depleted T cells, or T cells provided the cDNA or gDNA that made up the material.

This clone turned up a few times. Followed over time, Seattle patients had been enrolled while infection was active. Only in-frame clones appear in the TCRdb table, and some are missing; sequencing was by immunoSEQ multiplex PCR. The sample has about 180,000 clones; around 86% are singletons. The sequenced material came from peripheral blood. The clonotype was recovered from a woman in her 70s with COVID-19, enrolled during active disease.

In nucleotides, the CDR3 is TGTGCCAGCAGCCAAGCCGGCGCGGGTGTGCGAGGTGAGCAGTTCTTC. Its protein is CASSQAGAGVRGEQFF. This sequence joins TRBV3-1 (or the pseudogene TRBV3-2) and TRBJ2-1; weak D call: TRBD2 (5 bases). V dropped 1 base and J dropped 9 bases, with 19 bases sitting between them. This CDR3 is built from 16 residues. Germline V gene lookup returns CDR1 LGHDT and CDR2 YNNKEL (reference sequence).